Given below is one TCR beta chain in context. Its specificity is unknown. This specimen comes from a study of shared clonotypes between healthy human individuals. Study findings and constraints: Rarefaction showed sorted-subset sequencing was incomplete despite large depth. Blood alone was sampled, and tissue repertoires likely differ.

CDR3 length equals 15 residues. Germline V lookup: CDR1 SGHAT, CDR2 FQNNGV. V dropped 5 bases and J dropped 3 bases, with 17 bases sitting between them. Deep-level settings were used for running the assay. Here immunoSEQ multiplex PCR was the method, and the copy in TCRdb shows in-frame clones only, minus some. This table holds some 200,000 clones, 80% to 95% found once. This sequence was found in a woman in her 30s in good health. The sequenced material came from naive CD4+ T cells sorted from blood. Indicated subset: CD45RA+ positively selected. The V call is TRBV11-2, the J call TRBJ2-7, with D maybe TRBD1 (5 bases). The CDR3 here is CASSNSRAGRYEQYF. DNA of the CDR3: TGTGCCAGCAGCAATAGTCGAGCAGGGCGCTACGAGCAGTACTTC.